This TCR beta chain was profiled in a study of blood T cell repertoires in COVID-19. Looking at the study overall: Researchers got acute and convalescent COVID-19 samples from the United States, Italy and Spain. PBMCs, B-cell-depleted T cells, or T cells were the source of the cDNA or gDNA that made up the material.

Under the authors' procedure: Estimates of nucleated cell counts were drawn from the amplification of reference gene primers. Assay: immunoSEQ multiplex PCR; the TCRdb copy retains only in-frame clones and omits some. V and J calls and clone size follow that table, whereas D and trimming were derived from the DNA. The sample lists some 270,000 clones; around 90% were seen once. The Seattle patients joined while their infection was active and were tracked longitudinally afterward. This sequence originates from a woman aged 55-70 years with COVID-19, enrolled during active disease. Material for sequencing was peripheral blood.

CDR3: CSASKVGGPYADTQYF. DNA for the CDR3: TGCAGTGCTAGTAAGGTGGGGGGGCCTTATGCAGATACGCAGTATTTT. This chain connects TRBV20-1 to TRBJ2-3, with a possible D match to TRBD2 (7 bases). The CDR3 length is 16 residues. Germline CDR1 and CDR2: DFQATT and SNEGSKA (reference sequence). V was cut by 3 bases and J by 4 bases, with 20 bases left in between.